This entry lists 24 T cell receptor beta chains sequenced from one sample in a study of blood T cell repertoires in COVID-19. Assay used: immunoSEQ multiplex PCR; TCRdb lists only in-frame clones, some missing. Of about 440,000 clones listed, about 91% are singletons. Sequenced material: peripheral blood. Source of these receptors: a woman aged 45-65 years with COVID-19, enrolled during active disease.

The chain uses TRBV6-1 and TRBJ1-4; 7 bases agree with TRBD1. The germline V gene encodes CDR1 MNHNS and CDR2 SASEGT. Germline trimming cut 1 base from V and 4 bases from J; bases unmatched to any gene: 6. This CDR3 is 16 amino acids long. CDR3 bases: TGTGCCAGCAGTGAAGAAGGGGGCAGGGGTAATGAAAAACTGTTTTTT. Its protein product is CASSEEGGRGNEKLFF.

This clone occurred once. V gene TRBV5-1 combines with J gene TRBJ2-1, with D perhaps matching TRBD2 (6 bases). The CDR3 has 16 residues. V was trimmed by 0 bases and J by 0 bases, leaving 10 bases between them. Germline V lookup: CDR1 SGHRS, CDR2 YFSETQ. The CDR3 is CASSLVGGSSYNEQFF. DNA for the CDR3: TGCGCCAGCAGCTTGGTAGGAGGGAGCTCCTACAATGAGCAGTTCTTC. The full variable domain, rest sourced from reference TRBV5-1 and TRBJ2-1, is KAGVTQTPRYLIKTRGQQVTLSCSPISGHRSVSWYQQTPGQGLQFLFEYFSETQRNKGNFPGRFSGRQFSNSRSEMNVSTLELGDSALYLCASSLVGGSSYNEQFFGPGTRLTVL.

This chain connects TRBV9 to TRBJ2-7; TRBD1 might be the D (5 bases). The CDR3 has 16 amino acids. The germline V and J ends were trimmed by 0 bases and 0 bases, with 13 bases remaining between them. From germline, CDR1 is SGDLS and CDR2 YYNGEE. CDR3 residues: CASSVVAGSSSYEQYF. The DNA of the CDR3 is TGTGCCAGCAGCGTAGTGGCAGGGTCAAGCTCCTACGAGCAGTACTTC.

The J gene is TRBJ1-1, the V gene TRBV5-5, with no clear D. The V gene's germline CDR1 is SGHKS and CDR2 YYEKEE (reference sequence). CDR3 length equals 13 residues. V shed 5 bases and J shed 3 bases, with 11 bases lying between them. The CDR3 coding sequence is TGTGCCAGCAGTTCGGAGAGGGACACTGAAGCTTTCTTT. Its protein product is CASSSERDTEAFF.

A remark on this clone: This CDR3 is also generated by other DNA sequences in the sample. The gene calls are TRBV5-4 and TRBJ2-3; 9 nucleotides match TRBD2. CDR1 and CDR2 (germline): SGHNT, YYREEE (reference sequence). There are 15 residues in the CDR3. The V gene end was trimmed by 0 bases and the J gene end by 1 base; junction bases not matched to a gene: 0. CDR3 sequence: CASSLGLAGTDTQYF. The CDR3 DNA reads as TGTGCCAGCAGCTTGGGACTAGCGGGCACAGATACGCAGTATTTT. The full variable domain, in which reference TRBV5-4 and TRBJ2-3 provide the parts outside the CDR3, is ETGVTQSPTHLIKTRGQQVTLRCSSQSGHNTVSWYQQALGQGPQFIFQYYREEENGRGNFPPRFSGLQFPNYSSELNVNALELDDSALYLCASSLGLAGTDTQYFGPGTRLTVL.

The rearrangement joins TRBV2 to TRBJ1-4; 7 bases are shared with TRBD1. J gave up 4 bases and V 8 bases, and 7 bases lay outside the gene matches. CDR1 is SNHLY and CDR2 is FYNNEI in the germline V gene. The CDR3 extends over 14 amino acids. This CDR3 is CASQETGLNEKLFF. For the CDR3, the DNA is TGTGCCAGCCAAGAGACAGGGCTTAATGAAAAACTGTTTTTT.

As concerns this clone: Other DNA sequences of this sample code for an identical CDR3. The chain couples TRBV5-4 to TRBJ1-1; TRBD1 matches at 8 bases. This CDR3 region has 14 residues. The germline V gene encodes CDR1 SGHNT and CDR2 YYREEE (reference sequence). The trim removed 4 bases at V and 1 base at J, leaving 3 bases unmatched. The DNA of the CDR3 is TGTGCCAGCAGCCCTGGACAGGGGAACACTGAAGCTTTCTTT. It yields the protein CASSPGQGNTEAFF. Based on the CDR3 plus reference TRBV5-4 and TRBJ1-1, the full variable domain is ETGVTQSPTHLIKTRGQQVTLRCSSQSGHNTVSWYQQALGQGPQFIFQYYREEENGRGNFPPRFSGLQFPNYSSELNVNALELDDSALYLCASSPGQGNTEAFFGQGTRLTVV.

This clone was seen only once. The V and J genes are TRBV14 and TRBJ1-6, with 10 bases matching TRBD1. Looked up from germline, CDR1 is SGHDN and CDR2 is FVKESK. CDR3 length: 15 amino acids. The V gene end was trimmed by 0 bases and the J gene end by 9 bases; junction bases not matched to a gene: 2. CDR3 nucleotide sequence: TGTGCCAGCAGCCAAGAACGGGACAGGGGTTCACCCCTCCACTTT. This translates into CASSQERDRGSPLHF. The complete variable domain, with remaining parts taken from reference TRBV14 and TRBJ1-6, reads EAGVTQFPSHSVIEKGQTVTLRCDPISGHDNLYWYRRVMGKEIKFLLHFVKESKQDESGMPNNRFLAERTGGTYSTLKVQPAELEDSGVYFCASSQERDRGSPLHFGNGTRLTVT.

The CDR3, as DNA: TGTGCCAGCAGCTTCGGACACGATGAAAAACTGTTTTTT. Its translation: CASSFGHDEKLFF. The chain joins TRBV13 to TRBJ1-4; D possibly corresponds to TRBD1 (5 bases). V lost 3 bases to trimming and J lost 6 bases, with 8 bases between them. The CDR3 contains 13 residues. The germline V gene encodes CDR1 PRHDT and CDR2 FYEKMQ (reference sequence).

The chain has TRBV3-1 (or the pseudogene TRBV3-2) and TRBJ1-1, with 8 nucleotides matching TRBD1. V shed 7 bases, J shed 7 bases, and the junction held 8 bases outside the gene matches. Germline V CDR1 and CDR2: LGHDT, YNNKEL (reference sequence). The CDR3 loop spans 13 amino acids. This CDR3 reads CASTPRTGSEAFF. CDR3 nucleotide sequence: TGTGCCAGCACCCCGAGGACAGGGAGTGAAGCTTTCTTT.

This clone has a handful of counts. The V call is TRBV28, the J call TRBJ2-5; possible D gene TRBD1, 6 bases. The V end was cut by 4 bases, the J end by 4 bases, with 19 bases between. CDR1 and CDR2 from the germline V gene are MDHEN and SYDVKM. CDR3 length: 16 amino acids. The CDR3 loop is CASSSRARGRGETQYF. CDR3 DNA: TGTGCCAGCAGTTCCCGCGCCAGGGGAAGGGGAGAGACCCAGTACTTC.

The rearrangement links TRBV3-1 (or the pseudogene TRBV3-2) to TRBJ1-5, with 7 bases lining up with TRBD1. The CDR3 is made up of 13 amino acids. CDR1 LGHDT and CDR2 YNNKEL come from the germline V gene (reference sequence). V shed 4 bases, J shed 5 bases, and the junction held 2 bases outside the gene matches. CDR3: CASSRDSDQPQHF. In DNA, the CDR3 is TGTGCCAGCAGCCGGGACAGCGATCAGCCCCAGCATTTT.

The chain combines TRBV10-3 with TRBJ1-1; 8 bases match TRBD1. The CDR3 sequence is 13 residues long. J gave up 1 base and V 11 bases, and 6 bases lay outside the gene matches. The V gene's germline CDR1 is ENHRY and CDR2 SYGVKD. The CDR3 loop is CASWTGRNTEAFF. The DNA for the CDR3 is TGTGCCTCGTGGACAGGGAGGAACACTGAAGCTTTCTTT.

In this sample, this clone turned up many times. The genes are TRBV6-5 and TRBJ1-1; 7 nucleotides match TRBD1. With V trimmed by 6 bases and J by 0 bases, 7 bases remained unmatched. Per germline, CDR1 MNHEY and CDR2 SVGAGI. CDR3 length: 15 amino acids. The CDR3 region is CASSRDSAMNTEAFF. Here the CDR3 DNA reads TGTGCCAGCAGCCGGGACAGCGCCATGAACACTGAAGCTTTCTTT.

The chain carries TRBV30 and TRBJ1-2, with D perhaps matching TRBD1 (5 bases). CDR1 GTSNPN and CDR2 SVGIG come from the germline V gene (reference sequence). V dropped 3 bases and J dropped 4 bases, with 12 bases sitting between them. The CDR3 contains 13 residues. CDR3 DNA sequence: TGTGCCTGGAGCCCCAGGGAGGGCTATGGCTACACCTTC. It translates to CAWSPREGYGYTF. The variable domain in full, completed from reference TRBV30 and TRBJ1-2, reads SQTIHQWPATLVQPVGSPLSLECTVEGTSNPNLYWYRQAAGRGLQLLFYSVGIGQISSEVPQNLSASRPQDRQFILSSKKLLLSDSGFYLCAWSPREGYGYTFGSGTRLTVV.

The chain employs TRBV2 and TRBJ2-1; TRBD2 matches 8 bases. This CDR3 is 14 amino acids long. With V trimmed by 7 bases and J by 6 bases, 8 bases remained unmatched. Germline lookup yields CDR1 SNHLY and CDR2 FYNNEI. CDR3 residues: CASMGTRGANEQFF. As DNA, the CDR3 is TGTGCCAGCATGGGGACTAGAGGGGCCAATGAGCAGTTCTTC.

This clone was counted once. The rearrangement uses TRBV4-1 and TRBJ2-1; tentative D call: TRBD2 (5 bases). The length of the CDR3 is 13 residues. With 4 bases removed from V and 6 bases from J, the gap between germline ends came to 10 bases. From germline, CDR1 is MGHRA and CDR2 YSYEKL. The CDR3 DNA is TGCGCCAGCAGCCGCGGGCGCTTCAATGAGCAGTTCTTC. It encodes CASSRGRFNEQFF.

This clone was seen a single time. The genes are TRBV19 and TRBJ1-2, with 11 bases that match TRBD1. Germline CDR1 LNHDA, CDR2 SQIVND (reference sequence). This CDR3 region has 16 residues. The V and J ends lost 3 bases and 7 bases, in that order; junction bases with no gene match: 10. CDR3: CASSIFGTGGDLGYTF. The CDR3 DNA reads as TGTGCCAGTAGTATTTTTGGGACAGGGGGGGACCTTGGCTACACCTTC.

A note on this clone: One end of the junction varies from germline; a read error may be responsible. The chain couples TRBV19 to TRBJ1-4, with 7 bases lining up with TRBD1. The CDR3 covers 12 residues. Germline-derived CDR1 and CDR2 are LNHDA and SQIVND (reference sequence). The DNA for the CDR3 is TGTGCCAGTAGTACGTCGGACAGGTCTCACGTTTTT. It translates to CASSTSDRSHVF. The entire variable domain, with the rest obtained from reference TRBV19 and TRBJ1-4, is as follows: DGGITQSPKYLFRKEGQNVTLSCEQNLNHDAMYWYRQDPGQGLRLIYYSQIVNDFQKGDIAEGYSVSREKKESFPLTVTSAQKNPTAFYLCASSTSDRSHVFGSGTQLSVL.

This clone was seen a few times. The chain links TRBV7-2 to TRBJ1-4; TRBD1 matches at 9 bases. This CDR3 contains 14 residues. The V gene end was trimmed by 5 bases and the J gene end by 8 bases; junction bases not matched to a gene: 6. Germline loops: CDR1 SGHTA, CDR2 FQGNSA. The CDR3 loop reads CASSPGQGWEKLFF. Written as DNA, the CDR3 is TGTGCCAGCAGCCCGGGACAGGGTTGGGAAAAACTGTTTTTT.

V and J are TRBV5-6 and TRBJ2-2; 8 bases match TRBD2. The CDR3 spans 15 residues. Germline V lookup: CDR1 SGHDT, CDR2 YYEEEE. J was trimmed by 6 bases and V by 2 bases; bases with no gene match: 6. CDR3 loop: CASSFGTSGAGELFF. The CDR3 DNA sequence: TGTGCCAGCAGCTTCGGGACTAGTGGAGCCGGGGAGCTGTTTTTT.

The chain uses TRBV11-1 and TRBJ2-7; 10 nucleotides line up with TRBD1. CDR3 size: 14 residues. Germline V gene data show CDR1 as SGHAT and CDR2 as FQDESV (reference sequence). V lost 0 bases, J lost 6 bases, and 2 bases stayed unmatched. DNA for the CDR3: TGTGCCAGCAGCTTAGCGGGGACAGGGGCCGAGCAGTACTTC. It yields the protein CASSLAGTGAEQYF.

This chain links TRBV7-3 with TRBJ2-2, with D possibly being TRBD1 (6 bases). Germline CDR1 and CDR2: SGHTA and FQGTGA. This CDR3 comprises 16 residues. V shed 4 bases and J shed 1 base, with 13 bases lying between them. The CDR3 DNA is TGTGCCAGCAGCTCAGAGACGGGACAGAACACCGGGGAGCTGTTTTTT. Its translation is CASSSETGQNTGELFF.

The CDR3 loop is CSGNGVGGINTEAFF. The CDR3 DNA sequence: TGCAGCGGGAATGGGGTGGGGGGAATTAACACTGAAGCTTTCTTT. The gene calls are TRBV29-1 and TRBJ1-1, with D possibly matching TRBD1 (5 bases). Germline values: CDR1 SQVTM, CDR2 ANQGSEA. Trimming stripped 7 bases from V and 2 bases from J, with 20 bases between. The CDR3 loop spans 15 amino acids.